This T cell receptor beta chain derives from a study of blood T cell repertoires in COVID-19. Study details: Sites in the United States, Italy and Spain provided acute and convalescent COVID-19 samples. Sources were T cells, B-cell-depleted T cells, or PBMCs; the material itself was cDNA or gDNA.

V was trimmed by 5 bases and J by 8 bases, leaving 19 bases between them. From germline, CDR1 is MDHEN and CDR2 SYDVKM. This CDR3 is built from 15 residues. TCRdb's copy holds only in-frame clones and misses some; the assay was immunoSEQ multiplex PCR. The table has approximately 180,000 clones, 80% to 90% seen once; the top ten hold under 3%. Material: PBMCs or T cells enriched from blood (not recorded which). The chain uses TRBV28 and TRBJ2-1, with a weak D call TRBD2 (7 bases). This receptor was identified in a woman aged 35 to 49 with acute COVID-19. CDR3 sequence: CASSPPSGQSDEQFF. As DNA, the CDR3 is TGTGCCAGCAGTCCCCCTAGCGGACAGTCGGATGAGCAGTTCTTC.